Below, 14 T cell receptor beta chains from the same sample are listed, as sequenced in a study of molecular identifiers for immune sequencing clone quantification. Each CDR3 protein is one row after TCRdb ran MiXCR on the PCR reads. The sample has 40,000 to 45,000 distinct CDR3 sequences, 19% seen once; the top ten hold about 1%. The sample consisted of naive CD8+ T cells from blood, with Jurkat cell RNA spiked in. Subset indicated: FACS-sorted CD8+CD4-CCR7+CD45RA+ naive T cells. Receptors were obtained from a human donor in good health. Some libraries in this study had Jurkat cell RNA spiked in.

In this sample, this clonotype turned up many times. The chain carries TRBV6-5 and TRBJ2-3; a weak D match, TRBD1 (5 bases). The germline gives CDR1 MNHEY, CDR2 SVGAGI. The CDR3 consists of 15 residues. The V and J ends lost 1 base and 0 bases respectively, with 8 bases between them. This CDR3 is CASSYLTASTDTQYF. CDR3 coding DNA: TGTGCCAGCAGTTACTTGACAGCTAGCACAGATACGCAGTATTTT.

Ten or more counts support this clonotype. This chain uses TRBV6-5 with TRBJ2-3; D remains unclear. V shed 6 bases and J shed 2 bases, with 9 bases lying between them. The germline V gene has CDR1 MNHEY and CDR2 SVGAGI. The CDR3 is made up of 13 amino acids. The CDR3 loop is CASSEPLTDTQYF. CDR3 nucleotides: TGTGCCAGCAGCGAGCCCCTCACAGATACGCAGTATTTT.

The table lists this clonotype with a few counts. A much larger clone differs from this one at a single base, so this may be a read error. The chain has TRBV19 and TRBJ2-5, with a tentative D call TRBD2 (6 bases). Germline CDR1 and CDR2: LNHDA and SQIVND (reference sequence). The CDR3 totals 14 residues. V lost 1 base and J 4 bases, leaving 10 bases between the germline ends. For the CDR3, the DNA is TGTGCCAGTAGTATAGGAGTGGGAGGAGAGACCCAGTACTTC. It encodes CASSIGVGGETQYF.

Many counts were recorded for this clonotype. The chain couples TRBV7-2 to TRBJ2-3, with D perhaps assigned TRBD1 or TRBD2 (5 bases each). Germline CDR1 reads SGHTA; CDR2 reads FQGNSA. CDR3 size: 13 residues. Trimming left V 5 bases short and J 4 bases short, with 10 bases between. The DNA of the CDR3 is TGTGCCAGCAGCCCCGGGGCCTCAGATACGCAGTATTTT. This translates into CASSPGASDTQYF.

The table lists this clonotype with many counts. Here the CDR3 reads CASSLLGGEQFF. The CDR3 DNA reads as TGCGCCAGCAGCTTGCTGGGGGGTGAGCAGTTCTTC. The chain has TRBV5-1 and TRBJ2-1, with D possibly TRBD2 on 6 matching bases. Germline V CDR1 and CDR2: SGHRS, YFSETQ. V dropped 1 base and J dropped 9 bases, with 8 bases sitting between them. The CDR3 runs 12 residues.

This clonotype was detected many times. CDR3 protein: CASSPQDSLYSNQPQHF. CDR3 coding DNA: TGTGCCAGCAGTCCCCAGGACAGCCTTTATAGCAATCAGCCCCAGCATTTT. This chain uses TRBV28 with TRBJ1-5, with D possibly TRBD1 on 6 matching bases. The germline V gene encodes CDR1 MDHEN and CDR2 SYDVKM. The germline V and J ends were trimmed by 5 bases and 0 bases, with 17 bases remaining between them. CDR3 length equals 17 residues.

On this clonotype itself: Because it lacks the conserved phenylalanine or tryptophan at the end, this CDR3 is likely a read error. The CDR3 sequence: CASSQSDRDRESQLNEKLFL. CDR3 DNA sequence: TGCGCCAGCAGTCAATCAGACCGGGACAGGGAATCTCAGCTTAATGAAAAACTGTTTCTT. The V gene is TRBV23-1, the J gene TRBJ1-4; 9 bases are a match to TRBD1. TRBV23-1 counts as an open reading frame of uncertain function. The CDR3 covers 20 residues. With 0 bases clipped from V and 4 bases from J, the junction kept 15 bases outside the gene matches.

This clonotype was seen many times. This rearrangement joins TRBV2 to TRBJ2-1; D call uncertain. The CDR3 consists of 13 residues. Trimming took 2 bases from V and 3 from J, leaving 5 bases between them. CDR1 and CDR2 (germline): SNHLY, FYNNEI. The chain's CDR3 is CASSESGYNEQFF. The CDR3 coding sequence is TGTGCCAGCAGTGAATCCGGCTACAATGAGCAGTTCTTC. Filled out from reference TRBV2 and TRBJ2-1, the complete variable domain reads EPEVTQTPSHQVTQMGQEVILRCVPISNHLYFYWYRQILGQKVEFLVSFYNNEISEKSEIFDDQFSVERPDGSNFTLKIRSTKLEDSAMYFCASSESGYNEQFFGPGTRLTVL.

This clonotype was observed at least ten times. CDR3 nucleotides: TGTGCCAGTAGCCCCGGGACGCTGATTATAATGAACACTGAAGCTTTCTTT. Its translation is CASSPGTLIIMNTEAFF. The chain uses TRBV19 and TRBJ1-1; TRBD1 is a possible D gene (5 bases). Per the germline V gene, CDR1 is LNHDA and CDR2 is SQIVND (reference sequence). V shed 6 bases and J shed 0 bases, with 20 bases lying between them. The CDR3 sequence is 17 residues long.

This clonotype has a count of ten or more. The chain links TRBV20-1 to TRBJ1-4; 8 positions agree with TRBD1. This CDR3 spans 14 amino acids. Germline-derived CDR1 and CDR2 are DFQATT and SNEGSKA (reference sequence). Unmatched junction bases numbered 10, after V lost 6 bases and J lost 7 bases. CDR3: CSAEDRGYSEKLFF. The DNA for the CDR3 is TGCAGTGCCGAAGACAGGGGATACAGTGAAAAACTGTTTTTT.

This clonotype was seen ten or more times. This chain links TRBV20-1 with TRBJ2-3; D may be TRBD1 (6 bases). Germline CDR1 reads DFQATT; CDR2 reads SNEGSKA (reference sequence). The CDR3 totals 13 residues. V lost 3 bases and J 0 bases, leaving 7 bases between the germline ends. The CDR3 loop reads CSASQGSTDTQYF. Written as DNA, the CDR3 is TGCAGTGCTAGCCAGGGGAGCACAGATACGCAGTATTTT.

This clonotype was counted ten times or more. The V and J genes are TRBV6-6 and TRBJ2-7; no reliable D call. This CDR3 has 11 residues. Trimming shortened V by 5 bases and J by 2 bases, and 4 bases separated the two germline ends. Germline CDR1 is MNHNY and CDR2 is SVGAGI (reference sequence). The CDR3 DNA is TGTGCCAGCAGTGCCCCCTACGAGCAGTACTTC. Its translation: CASSAPYEQYF.

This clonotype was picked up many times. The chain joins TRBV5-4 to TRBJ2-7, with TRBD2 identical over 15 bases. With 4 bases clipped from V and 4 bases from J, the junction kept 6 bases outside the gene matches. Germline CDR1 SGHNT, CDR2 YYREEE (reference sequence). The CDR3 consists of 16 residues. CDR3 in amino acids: CASSPGLAGGRYEQYF. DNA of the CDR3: TGTGCCAGCAGCCCGGGACTAGCGGGAGGTCGTTACGAGCAGTACTTC.

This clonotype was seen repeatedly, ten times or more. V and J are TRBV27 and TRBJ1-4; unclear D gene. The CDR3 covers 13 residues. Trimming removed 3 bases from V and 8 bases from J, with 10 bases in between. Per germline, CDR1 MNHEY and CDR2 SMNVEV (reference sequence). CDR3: CASSLRYEEKLFF. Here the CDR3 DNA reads TGTGCCAGCAGTTTGAGGTATGAAGAAAAACTGTTTTTT.